This T cell receptor beta chain appears in the sequencing data of a study of CD8+CD57+ T cells in acquired aplastic anemia. Study conclusions and caveats: Overlapping CD8+ CDR3 repertoires of patients and controls contained under 35 shared sequences.

The study profiled TCR beta VDJ and CDR3 using genomic DNA as template. TCRdb independently ran MiXCR on the reads; one entry per CDR3 protein. The data show hundreds of thousands of distinct CDR3 sequences, roughly 68% seen once. Notes on this clonotype: Its antigen is not identified. The junction shows a germline mismatch at one end, possibly a read error.

Looked up from germline, CDR1 is SEHNR and CDR2 is FQNEAQ (reference sequence). This CDR3 is 13 amino acids long. The specimen sequenced was sorted CD4+, CD8+, or CD8+CD57+ T cells (not recorded which) from PBMCs. The clonotype originates from a human donor in good health, serving as a control. The rearrangement uses TRBV7-9 and TRBJ1-2; D is ambiguous. The CDR3: CASSPMGTQRLTF. The CDR3 DNA is TGTGCCAGCAGCCCGATGGGAACACAGAGGCTTACTTTC.